These 32 T cell receptor beta chains were all obtained from the same sample, sequenced in a study of cytomegalovirus exposure and HLA in healthy donors. Libraries were prepared by immunoSEQ multiplex PCR; TCRdb keeps only in-frame clonotypes and omits some of them. The table includes 200,000 or so clones, around four fifths detected once. The sequenced sample consisted of PBMCs. The source is a woman in her late teens or twenties in good health and CMV-seronegative.

The rearrangement links TRBV2 to TRBJ2-2; D assignment may be TRBD1 or TRBD2 (5 bases each). There are 17 residues in the CDR3. The V end was cut by 7 bases, the J end by 3 bases, with 21 bases between. Per germline, CDR1 SNHLY and CDR2 FYNNEI. The CDR3 is CASTFLPGRPDTGELFF. CDR3 DNA sequence: TGTGCCAGCACCTTCCTCCCGGGACGGCCGGACACCGGGGAGCTGTTTTTT.

This clone was observed a handful of times. This chain joins TRBV19 and TRBJ2-1; no clear D gene. V dropped 5 bases and J dropped 7 bases, with 12 bases sitting between them. The CDR3 has 13 residues. Germline CDR1 is LNHDA and CDR2 is SQIVND (reference sequence). The CDR3 spells CASSQARLNEQFF. CDR3 nucleotides: TGTGCCAGTAGTCAAGCCAGGTTGAATGAGCAGTTCTTC.

The chain has TRBV18 and TRBJ2-7; 8 positions match TRBD2. Losses at the gene ends were 3 bases for V and 0 bases for J; bases not matched to a gene: 1. The germline CDR1 and CDR2 sequences are KGHSH and LQKENI. This CDR3 is 14 amino acids long. CDR3 amino acids: CASSPRGDSYEQYF. The CDR3 DNA reads as TGTGCCAGCTCACCGCGGGGGGACTCCTACGAGCAGTACTTC.

The chain is built from TRBV7-6 and TRBJ1-1; D gene uncertain. The V end lost 3 bases, the J end lost 2 bases, and 7 bases lay between the germline ends. This CDR3 contains 13 residues. The germline V gene has CDR1 SGHVS and CDR2 FNYEAQ. In nucleotides, the CDR3 is TGTGCCAGCAGCTTTGCCAAAAACACTGAAGCTTTCTTT. Translation gives CASSFAKNTEAFF.

The rearrangement links TRBV28 to TRBJ1-5; TRBD1 matches at 9 bases. Germline V gene data show CDR1 as MDHEN and CDR2 as SYDVKM. Trimming took 4 bases from V and 7 from J; bases not matched to a gene: 11. The CDR3 has 16 residues. This chain's CDR3 is CASSSDLTGGWQPQHF. The CDR3, as DNA: TGTGCCAGCAGTTCCGACCTAACAGGGGGCTGGCAGCCCCAGCATTTT.

V is TRBV6-5 and J is TRBJ1-3; TRBD1 agrees at 8 bases. This CDR3 region has 15 residues. The germline CDR1 and CDR2 sequences are MNHEY and SVGAGI. Trimming removed 5 bases from V and 0 bases from J; junction bases left unmatched: 3. As DNA, the CDR3 is TGTGCCAGCAGTCCGGACAGGGCCTCTGGAAACACCATATATTTT. Amino acid sequence: CASSPDRASGNTIYF.

The chain couples TRBV18 to TRBJ1-6, with 7 bases identical to TRBD1. Germline V gene sequence: CDR1 KGHSH, CDR2 LQKENI. The trim removed 3 bases at V and 11 bases at J, leaving 13 bases unmatched. The CDR3 is 16 amino acids. Here the CDR3 DNA reads TGTGCCAGCTCACCTAGTTTAGGGGGCGCGAGGACACCCCTCCACTTT. This sequence encodes CASSPSLGGARTPLHF.

This chain joins TRBV30 and TRBJ1-1; D uncertain. The CDR3 is 13 amino acids. The V gene's germline CDR1 is GTSNPN and CDR2 SVGIG (reference sequence). With 1 base removed from V and 5 bases from J, the gap between germline ends came to 11 bases. CDR3 sequence: CAWSELEGTEAFF. In nucleotides, the CDR3 is TGTGCCTGGAGTGAACTGGAAGGGACTGAAGCTTTCTTT. The complete variable domain, with remaining parts taken from reference TRBV30 and TRBJ1-1, reads SQTIHQWPATLVQPVGSPLSLECTVEGTSNPNLYWYRQAAGRGLQLLFYSVGIGQISSEVPQNLSASRPQDRQFILSSKKLLLSDSGFYLCAWSELEGTEAFFGQGTRLTVV.

This chain uses TRBV6-1 with TRBJ2-1, with 7 bases lining up with TRBD2. Germline loops: CDR1 MNHNS, CDR2 SASEGT. V shed 4 bases, J shed 7 bases, and the junction held 10 bases outside the gene matches. The CDR3 sequence is 15 residues long. The CDR3: CASSARTSNLNEQFF. In nucleotides, the CDR3 is TGTGCCAGCAGTGCCCGGACTAGTAATCTGAATGAGCAGTTCTTC.

V usage is TRBV30 and J usage is TRBJ2-7; 10 bases match TRBD2. From germline, CDR1 is GTSNPN and CDR2 SVGIG (reference sequence). V lost 2 bases, J lost 2 bases, and 6 bases stayed unmatched. This CDR3 comprises 15 residues. The CDR3 DNA sequence: TGTGCCTGGAGTACAACTAGCGGGGCACCCTACGAGCAGTACTTC. Translation: CAWSTTSGAPYEQYF.

The J gene is TRBJ1-1, the V gene TRBV18, with D tentatively TRBD1 (5 bases). The V gene's germline CDR1 is KGHSH and CDR2 LQKENI. V lost 0 bases, J lost 1 base, and 9 bases lay in between. The CDR3 contains 15 residues. In DNA, the CDR3 is TGTGCCAGCTCACCACCAGCAGGGTGGAACACTGAAGCTTTCTTT. Translated, it gives CASSPPAGWNTEAFF.

The gene calls are TRBV29-1 and TRBJ2-5; D ambiguous. Per germline, CDR1 SQVTM and CDR2 ANQGSEA. The V end was cut by 1 base, the J end by 5 bases, with 14 bases between. The CDR3 consists of 14 residues. CDR3 amino acids: CSVEGTSVLETQYF. The CDR3 DNA follows: TGCAGCGTTGAAGGGACGTCCGTCCTGGAGACCCAGTACTTC. The full variable domain, with the rest looked up from reference TRBV29-1 and TRBJ2-5, is SAVISQKPSRDICQRGTSLTIQCQVDSQVTMMFWYRQQPGQSLTLIATANQGSEATYESGFVIDKFPISRPNLTFSTLTVSNMSPEDSSIYLCSVEGTSVLETQYFGPGTRLLVL.

The chain recombines TRBV14 with TRBJ2-1, with TRBD2 matching over 9 bases. Trimming at V came to 2 bases and at J to 1 base, leaving 0 bases not matched to a gene. The CDR3 has 15 residues. Germline lookup yields CDR1 SGHDN and CDR2 FVKESK. CDR3 DNA sequence: TGTGCCAGCAGCCAAACTAGCGGGTCCTACAATGAGCAGTTCTTC. Translated: CASSQTSGSYNEQFF.

The V call is TRBV5-1, the J call TRBJ2-1; D remains unclear. The CDR3 length is 16 residues. Germline V gives CDR1 SGHRS, CDR2 YFSETQ. Trimming removed 0 bases from V and 3 bases from J, with 13 bases in between. CDR3 loop: CASSLEAEVFYNEQFF. CDR3 nucleotides: TGCGCCAGCAGCTTGGAGGCAGAAGTATTCTACAATGAGCAGTTCTTC.

This chain joins TRBV30 and TRBJ2-2, with no clear D. V was cut by 4 bases and J by 2 bases, with 8 bases left in between. This CDR3 is 13 amino acids long. Germline CDR1 is GTSNPN and CDR2 is SVGIG (reference sequence). Written as DNA, the CDR3 is TGTGCCTGGACCCCGGTTAACACCGGGGAGCTGTTTTTT. The encoded protein is CAWTPVNTGELFF.

V and J are TRBV30 and TRBJ1-6, with 9 bases matching TRBD1. The CDR3 contains 17 residues. CDR1 is GTSNPN, CDR2 SVGIG, per germline (reference sequence). V was clipped by 2 bases and J by 6 bases; unmatched bases: 11. The CDR3 loop is CAWSPGQGTVFNSPLHF. CDR3 DNA sequence: TGTGCCTGGAGTCCGGGACAGGGAACAGTCTTTAATTCACCCCTCCACTTT.

This clone has only a few counts. The chain recombines TRBV27 with TRBJ1-2; 9 bases agree with TRBD1. J lost 4 bases, V lost 6 bases, and 6 bases had no gene match. CDR3 length equals 14 residues. Looked up from germline, CDR1 is MNHEY and CDR2 is SMNVEV (reference sequence). The chain's CDR3 is CASSSGTGRYGYTF. The CDR3 coding sequence is TGTGCCAGCAGCTCCGGGACAGGGCGCTATGGCTACACCTTC.

CDR3 DNA: TGTGCCAGCAGTCAGACAGAGGCGTACGGCTACACCTTC. As protein: CASSQTEAYGYTF. This chain uses TRBV6-5 with TRBJ1-2; weak D call: TRBD1 (5 bases). V lost 5 bases and J lost 8, with 15 bases in between. There are 13 residues in the CDR3. Germline V gene data show CDR1 as MNHEY and CDR2 as SVGAGI.

This clone was recorded once. This chain uses TRBV14 with TRBJ2-7; D call uncertain. V was cut by 0 bases and J by 5 bases, with 11 bases left in between. This CDR3 is 14 amino acids long. Per the germline V gene, CDR1 is SGHDN and CDR2 is FVKESK. The chain's CDR3 is CASSQEWSVDEQYF. CDR3 coding DNA: TGTGCCAGCAGCCAAGAATGGTCGGTCGACGAGCAGTACTTC.

This clone came up once. The V gene is TRBV5-1, the J gene TRBJ2-1, with 15 bases lining up with TRBD2. There are 18 residues in the CDR3. V lost 4 bases to trimming and J lost 1 base; unmatched junction nucleotides: 6. Germline loops: CDR1 SGHRS, CDR2 YFSETQ. CDR3 DNA sequence: TGCGCCAGCAGCCTTCGGACTAGCGGGAGGGGTTCCTACAATGAGCAGTTCTTC. Amino acid sequence: CASSLRTSGRGSYNEQFF.

V usage is TRBV9 and J usage is TRBJ1-1, with 11 bases lining up with TRBD1. The germline gives CDR1 SGDLS, CDR2 YYNGEE. V lost 0 bases and J lost 1; bases outside the gene matches: 2. The CDR3 runs 16 residues. As DNA, the CDR3 is TGTGCCAGCAGCGTAGGGACAGGGGGCCAGAACACTGAAGCTTTCTTT. As protein: CASSVGTGGQNTEAFF.

J is TRBJ2-7 and V is TRBV2; D may be TRBD2 (5 bases). V gave up 7 bases and J gave up 4 bases, with 11 bases separating them. CDR1 is SNHLY, CDR2 FYNNEI, per germline. This CDR3 region has 12 residues. For the CDR3, the DNA is TGTGCCAGCACGCCCCCGGGATACGAGCAGTACTTC. Its protein product is CASTPPGYEQYF. The full variable domain, its missing parts supplied by reference TRBV2 and TRBJ2-7, is EPEVTQTPSHQVTQMGQEVILRCVPISNHLYFYWYRQILGQKVEFLVSFYNNEISEKSEIFDDQFSVERPDGSNFTLKIRSTKLEDSAMYFCASTPPGYEQYFGPGTRLTVT.

The genes are TRBV7-6 and TRBJ2-7, with D hard to call. Trimming stripped 3 bases from V and 4 bases from J, with 7 bases between. Germline values: CDR1 SGHVS, CDR2 FNYEAQ. CDR3 length: 12 residues. The chain's CDR3 is CASSFDGYEQYF. The CDR3 DNA is TGTGCCAGCAGCTTTGACGGATACGAGCAGTACTTC.

In its sample, this clone was seen once. The genes are TRBV25-1 and TRBJ2-1, with D possibly TRBD2 on 6 matching bases. The CDR3 loop spans 16 amino acids. Trimming left V 4 bases short and J 0 bases short, with 13 bases between. Germline V gene lookup returns CDR1 MGHDK and CDR2 SYGVNS. CDR3 DNA sequence: TGTGCCAGCAGTGCGATAGACGGGAGCTCCTACAATGAGCAGTTCTTC. Translation gives CASSAIDGSSYNEQFF.

This sequence joins TRBV30 and TRBJ2-7, with 9 positions matching TRBD2. CDR3 length: 17 amino acids. V was clipped by 4 bases and J by 1 base; unmatched bases: 14. From germline, CDR1 is GTSNPN and CDR2 SVGIG (reference sequence). CDR3 loop: CAWNRAGGPLMSYEQYF. The CDR3, as DNA: TGTGCCTGGAATAGGGCGGGGGGGCCGCTTATGTCCTACGAGCAGTACTTC.

The genes are TRBV4-1 and TRBJ2-1; perhaps TRBD1 as D (6 bases). Germline V gives CDR1 MGHRA, CDR2 YSYEKL. V lost 0 bases to trimming and J lost 3 bases, with 12 bases between them. This CDR3 is built from 16 residues. The chain's CDR3 is CASSQDGGHGYNEQFF. The CDR3 region has the DNA TGCGCCAGCAGCCAAGATGGGGGACACGGCTACAATGAGCAGTTCTTC.

This clone has only one observation. V and J are TRBV15 and TRBJ2-1; no reliable D call. Trimming took off 1 base at V and 4 bases at J, with 5 bases between the two ends. This CDR3 is 13 amino acids long. Germline values: CDR1 LNHNV, CDR2 YYDKDF (reference sequence). Here the CDR3 DNA reads TGTGCCACCAGCAGAGTTCCGTACAATGAGCAGTTCTTC. This codes for CATSRVPYNEQFF.

In this sample, this clone turned up once. The V call is TRBV25-1, the J call TRBJ1-2, with D possibly matching TRBD1 (6 bases). The CDR3 extends over 14 amino acids. Germline values: CDR1 MGHDK, CDR2 SYGVNS. The V gene lost 3 bases and the J gene lost 8 bases, with 16 bases spanning the gap. This CDR3 reads CASSDPRRGRGYTF. The CDR3 DNA reads as TGTGCCAGCAGTGACCCACGGCGGGGGCGGGGCTACACCTTC.

This CDR3 is CASSSLAGTGNTIYF. The CDR3 DNA is TGTGCCAGCAGTTCCCTAGCGGGTACTGGAAACACCATATATTTT. This chain links TRBV28 with TRBJ1-3, with unresolved D. The CDR3 has 15 residues. Germline CDR1 reads MDHEN; CDR2 reads SYDVKM. Trimming pared 4 bases from V and 2 bases from J, leaving 12 bases between. The whole variable domain, remainder taken from reference TRBV28 and TRBJ1-3, is DVKVTQSSRYLVKRTGEKVFLECVQDMDHENMFWYRQDPGLGLRLIYFSYDVKMKEKGDIPEGYSVSREKKERFSLILESASTNQTSMYLCASSSLAGTGNTIYFGEGSWLTVV.

V is TRBV15 and J is TRBJ1-4, with D perhaps TRBD1 (6 bases). Germline V gene sequence: CDR1 LNHNV, CDR2 YYDKDF (reference sequence). The V and J ends lost 3 bases and 7 bases respectively, with 18 bases between them. The CDR3 is made up of 16 amino acids. The CDR3 DNA sequence: TGTGCCACCAGCAGGTCCCTTGTGGGGGGGCGTGAAAAACTGTTTTTT. Encoded protein: CATSRSLVGGREKLFF.

This clone was seen just once. V usage is TRBV11-2 and J usage is TRBJ2-2; unclear D gene. Deletions cut 2 bases from V and 4 bases from J, with 8 bases between. CDR1 is SGHAT, CDR2 FQNNGV, per germline. The CDR3 loop spans 14 amino acids. This chain's CDR3 is CASSLRRLTGELFF. The CDR3 nucleotides read TGTGCCAGCAGCTTAAGGCGGCTCACCGGGGAGCTGTTTTTT.

This chain connects TRBV14 to TRBJ2-1, with a weak D call TRBD2 (6 bases). CDR3 length: 16 amino acids. Trimming removed 4 bases at V and 5 bases at J, with 18 bases between. Per the germline V gene, CDR1 is SGHDN and CDR2 is FVKESK. CDR3 residues: CASSRLGTDLHNEQFF. In DNA form, the CDR3 reads TGTGCCAGCAGCCGCTTGGGGACTGATCTCCACAATGAGCAGTTCTTC.